These 28 T cell receptor beta chains came from one sample sequenced in a study of T-cell reconstitution after alpha-beta-depleted transplantation in children (dated by TCRdb to 2016 to 2017). The library was prepared using PCR. The instrument was an Illumina HiSeq 2500. TCR library preparation used molecular barcoding, with unique molecular identifiers applied to normalize quantification of the TCRbeta repertoire. In TCRdb, the public reads were trimmed at Q25 with fastp and aligned with MiXCR, with productive beta chains retained. Every entry covers one CDR3 protein and lists the most common genes and DNA from its rows. This sample has 450,000 to 550,000 distinct CDR3 sequences in its table, and over 10% of those were observed once. 14% of the sample lies in the top ten. Taken with the paper, the label for treatment or condition translates to: allogeneic hematopoietic cell transplantation with graft depleted of TCRalphabeta T cells and CD19 B cells.

The starting material was PBMCs, mostly from graft donor cells, obtained 180 days after TCRalphabeta/CD19-depleted stem cell transplant. The receptors come from a female patient between 2 and 15 years old who had a stem cell transplant for aplastic anemia, so the T cells may come from the graft donor.

The genes are TRBV7-9 and TRBJ2-7, with 7 nucleotides matching TRBD1. The CDR3 runs 15 residues. Germline V gene data show CDR1 as SEHNR and CDR2 as FQNEAQ (reference sequence). After removal of 6 bases from V and 2 bases from J, the junction contained 10 bases not matched to a gene. The CDR3 sequence: CASSSPAGTAYEQYF. The DNA of the CDR3 is TGTGCCAGCAGTTCCCCCGCCGGGACAGCCTACGAGCAGTACTTC.

There are many counts of this clonotype. V is TRBV5-1 and J is TRBJ2-3; D is undetermined. Germline V gene data show CDR1 as SGHRS and CDR2 as YFSETQ. V lost 2 bases, J lost 2 bases, and 3 bases lay in between. This CDR3 region has 12 residues. The CDR3 nucleotides read TGCGCCAGCAGCTTCGTCACAGATACGCAGTATTTT. Its translation is CASSFVTDTQYF. Full variable domain (missing parts from reference TRBV5-1 and TRBJ2-3): KAGVTQTPRYLIKTRGQQVTLSCSPISGHRSVSWYQQTPGQGLQFLFEYFSETQRNKGNFPGRFSGRQFSNSRSEMNVSTLELGDSALYLCASSFVTDTQYFGPGTRLTVL.

The chain combines TRBV4-3 with TRBJ2-5; 11 bases map to TRBD2. The V segment lost 1 base and the J segment 0 bases; nucleotides outside the gene matches: 1. This CDR3 has 16 amino acids. The germline V gene encodes CDR1 LGHNA and CDR2 YSLEER. In DNA form, the CDR3 reads TGCGCCAGCAGCCAAGGACTAGCGGGGTACCAAGAGACCCAGTACTTC. Protein sequence: CASSQGLAGYQETQYF.

A note on this clonotype: A read error may produce the germline difference seen at one junction end. The chain employs TRBV12-3 or TRBV12-4 and TRBJ2-5, with unresolved D. The CDR3 totals 13 residues. CDR3 protein: CASSPTLQVTQYF. DNA of the CDR3: TGTGCCAGCAGTCCGACACTGCAAGTGACCCAGTACTTC.

CDR3 bases: TGTGCCAGCAGTCCTCGCAGGGTGGGTAATTCACCCCTCCACTTT. It translates to CASSPRRVGNSPLHF. This chain joins TRBV12-3 or TRBV12-4 and TRBJ1-6, with TRBD1 as a possible D gene (5 bases). V gave up 5 bases and J gave up 6 bases, with 14 bases separating them. This CDR3 region has 15 residues.

This clonotype came up a few times. This rearrangement joins TRBV25-1 to TRBJ2-2; 7 bases are shared with TRBD1. CDR1 is MGHDK, CDR2 SYGVNS, per germline. The CDR3 contains 14 residues. The ends lost 8 bases at V and 4 bases at J; junction bases unmatched: 7. CDR3 nucleotide sequence: TGTGCCAGCCTTGACAGGGTGGGCACCGGGGAGCTGTTTTTT. Translating it yields CASLDRVGTGELFF. The full variable domain, in which reference TRBV25-1 and TRBJ2-2 provide the parts outside the CDR3, is EADIYQTPRYLVIGTGKKITLECSQTMGHDKMYWYQQDPGMELHLIHYSYGVNSTEKGDLSSESTVSRIRTEHFPLTLESARPSHTSQYLCASLDRVGTGELFFGEGSRLTVL.

This clonotype has only a few counts. The genes are TRBV5-1 and TRBJ1-1; 7 bases are shared with TRBD1. The CDR3 totals 17 residues. Trimming cost V 0 bases and J 0 bases; bases outside gene matches: 8. Germline V gene lookup returns CDR1 SGHRS and CDR2 YFSETQ. The CDR3 loop is CASSLVQTGSMNTEAFF. CDR3 bases: TGCGCCAGCAGCTTGGTCCAGACAGGGTCAATGAACACTGAAGCTTTCTTT.

In its sample, this clonotype was seen once. A junction end diverges from the germline sequence, so it may reflect a read error. The chain carries TRBV28 and TRBJ1-2; D remains unclear. CDR3 length: 12 residues. Germline-derived CDR1 and CDR2 are MDHEN and SYDVKM. CDR3 in DNA: TGTGCCAGCAGTTTGGCCCCCTATAGCTACACCTTC. Translating it yields CASSLAPYSYTF.

The CDR3 sequence is CSARTVGDGYTF. CDR3 sequence (DNA): TGCAGTGCTCGGACAGTGGGGGACGGCTACACCTTC. The V and J genes are TRBV20-1 and TRBJ1-2, with a tentative D call TRBD1 (6 bases). CDR1 and CDR2 (germline): DFQATT, SNEGSKA (reference sequence). The CDR3 has 12 amino acids. Deletions cut 5 bases from V and 8 bases from J, with 15 bases between.

In this sample, this clonotype turned up a few times. A much bigger clone sits one base away, suggesting this may be a read error. The chain links TRBV5-1 to TRBJ2-5; no firm D call. The ends were cut back, 2 bases at V and 2 bases at J, with 7 bases in the middle. Germline CDR1 and CDR2: SGHRS and YFSETQ. The CDR3 extends over 13 amino acids. In nucleotides, the CDR3 is TGCGCCAGCAGCTTTGGCAGGCAAGAGACCCAGTACTTC. Its translation is CASSFGRQETQYF.

This clonotype was found a few times. V is TRBV12-3 or TRBV12-4 and J is TRBJ1-5; D is undetermined. The CDR3 contains 14 residues. V lost 3 bases, J lost 3 bases, and 9 bases lay in between. The CDR3 coding sequence is TGTGCCAGCAGTTTTGCCAGCTACAATCAGCCCCAGCATTTT. It is translated as CASSFASYNQPQHF.

In this sample, this clonotype turned up a few times. This chain links TRBV4-3 with TRBJ2-2; weak D call: TRBD1 (6 bases). Per the germline V gene, CDR1 is LGHNA and CDR2 is YSLEER. V was trimmed by 0 bases and J by 0 bases, leaving 17 bases between them. The CDR3 covers 19 residues. This CDR3 is CASSQDWGHYFANTGELFF. DNA for the CDR3: TGCGCCAGCAGCCAAGATTGGGGGCACTATTTCGCGAACACCGGGGAGCTGTTTTTT.

Many counts were recorded for this clonotype. V is TRBV5-1 and J is TRBJ2-5; no reliable D call. The CDR3 consists of 13 residues. Germline V lookup: CDR1 SGHRS, CDR2 YFSETQ. Trimming removed 0 bases at V and 0 bases at J, with 3 bases between. The CDR3 reads CASSLENQETQYF. The CDR3 bases are TGCGCCAGCAGCTTGGAAAACCAAGAGACCCAGTACTTC. The entire variable domain, with the rest obtained from reference TRBV5-1 and TRBJ2-5, is as follows: KAGVTQTPRYLIKTRGQQVTLSCSPISGHRSVSWYQQTPGQGLQFLFEYFSETQRNKGNFPGRFSGRQFSNSRSEMNVSTLELGDSALYLCASSLENQETQYFGPGTRLLVL.

This clonotype occurred a few times. The chain uses TRBV5-1 and TRBJ1-4; no firm D call. The V end lost 4 bases, the J end lost 3 bases, and 10 bases lay between the germline ends. Per the germline V gene, CDR1 is SGHRS and CDR2 is YFSETQ. The CDR3 covers 14 residues. Here the CDR3 reads CASSAGGPNEKLFF. The CDR3 DNA follows: TGCGCCAGCAGCGCAGGCGGGCCTAATGAAAAACTGTTTTTT. Looking up the rest from reference TRBV5-1 and TRBJ1-4 gives the full variable domain: KAGVTQTPRYLIKTRGQQVTLSCSPISGHRSVSWYQQTPGQGLQFLFEYFSETQRNKGNFPGRFSGRQFSNSRSEMNVSTLELGDSALYLCASSAGGPNEKLFFGSGTQLSVL.

This clonotype was recorded a few times. The V call is TRBV9, the J call TRBJ2-1; TRBD2 aligns across 12 bases. From germline, CDR1 is SGDLS and CDR2 YYNGEE. CDR3 length: 19 amino acids. J lost 4 bases, V lost 4 bases, and 15 bases had no gene match. CDR3 coding DNA: TGTGCCAGCAGCATTTCGGACAGATACGGGACTAGCGGGTACAATGAGCAGTTCTTC. It is translated as CASSISDRYGTSGYNEQFF.

The J gene is TRBJ2-2, the V gene TRBV25-1; no reliable D call. V was cut by 3 bases and J by 6 bases, with 23 bases left in between. The CDR3 length is 18 residues. Per the germline V gene, CDR1 is MGHDK and CDR2 is SYGVNS. The CDR3 sequence: CASSDTWDSGSNPGELFF. CDR3 nucleotide sequence: TGTGCCAGCAGTGACACCTGGGATTCAGGTAGTAATCCCGGGGAGCTGTTTTTT.

The chain links TRBV13 to TRBJ2-3, with 9 bases that match TRBD2. The CDR3 extends over 17 amino acids. From germline, CDR1 is PRHDT and CDR2 FYEKMQ (reference sequence). Trimming cost V 4 bases and J 0 bases; bases outside gene matches: 8. CDR3 DNA sequence: TGTGCCAGCAGCTCCCTAGCGGGATGGAGTAGCACAGATACGCAGTATTTT. It is translated as CASSSLAGWSSTDTQYF.

J is TRBJ1-6 and V is TRBV5-1; perhaps TRBD1 as D (5 bases). The CDR3 consists of 14 residues. CDR1 is SGHRS and CDR2 is YFSETQ in the germline V gene. V lost 2 bases, J lost 6 bases, and 9 bases lay in between. CDR3 sequence reads: CASSFGTPNSPLHF. In nucleotides, the CDR3 is TGCGCCAGCAGCTTCGGGACTCCTAATTCACCCCTCCACTTT.

This clonotype has at least ten counts. The chain joins TRBV28 to TRBJ2-7; D is possibly TRBD1 (6 bases). The length of the CDR3 is 16 residues. V lost 2 bases and J lost 2, with 16 bases in between. Germline V gene lookup returns CDR1 MDHEN and CDR2 SYDVKM. The CDR3 bases are TGTGCCAGCAGTTTACTTACAGGGAGTTCCACCTACGAGCAGTACTTC. It yields the protein CASSLLTGSSTYEQYF.

Note on this clonotype: At one end, the junction sequence differs from germline, possibly due to a read error. CDR3 protein: CIASRGSSYSNQPQHF. CDR3 coding DNA: TGCATTGCTTCTAGGGGGTCGAGCTATAGCAATCAGCCCCAGCATTTT. V gene TRBV20-1 combines with J gene TRBJ1-5; tentatively, D is TRBD1 (6 bases). Per the germline V gene, CDR1 is DFQATT and CDR2 is SNEGSKA (reference sequence). CDR3 length equals 16 residues.

The table lists this clonotype with a few counts. The chain employs TRBV2 and TRBJ2-1; D gene ambiguous. Germline V gene data show CDR1 as SNHLY and CDR2 as FYNNEI. The CDR3 runs 13 residues. Trimming shortened V by 7 bases and J by 0 bases, and 7 bases separated the two germline ends. The CDR3 spells CASTRSSYNEQFF. The CDR3 DNA follows: TGTGCCAGCACAAGGAGCTCCTACAATGAGCAGTTCTTC.

The chain uses TRBV29-1 and TRBJ2-7; perhaps TRBD2 as D (6 bases). V lost 6 bases and J lost 5, with 23 bases in between. The CDR3 is 15 amino acids. CDR1 and CDR2 from the germline V gene are SQVTM and ANQGSEA. Here the CDR3 reads CSVSCGAGGRHEQYF. The CDR3 DNA sequence: TGCAGCGTCTCTTGCGGGGCAGGCGGGCGCCACGAGCAGTACTTC.

This clonotype was seen only a few times. V is TRBV20-1 and J is TRBJ2-3; possibly TRBD1 or TRBD2 for D (6 bases each). V dropped 5 bases and J dropped 2 bases, with 17 bases sitting between them. The CDR3 spans 15 residues. The germline gives CDR1 DFQATT, CDR2 SNEGSKA (reference sequence). CDR3 loop: CSARKGGRNTDTQYF. As DNA, the CDR3 is TGCAGTGCTCGGAAGGGGGGAAGGAACACAGATACGCAGTATTTT.

This chain links TRBV7-9 with TRBJ2-1, with TRBD1 matching 8 bases. With 3 bases clipped from V and 7 bases from J, the junction kept 5 bases outside the gene matches. The V gene's germline CDR1 is SEHNR and CDR2 FQNEAQ (reference sequence). CDR3 length: 14 residues. CDR3: CASSFGQGANEQFF. The CDR3 nucleotides read TGTGCCAGCAGCTTTGGGCAGGGGGCTAATGAGCAGTTCTTC.

This clonotype was detected ten times or more. This chain uses TRBV28 with TRBJ2-5; possibly TRBD2 for D (5 bases). V was clipped by 8 bases and J by 2 bases, with 15 bases between them. CDR3 length: 14 amino acids. CDR1 and CDR2 (germline): MDHEN, SYDVKM. CDR3 sequence: CASERGRIQETQYF. CDR3 nucleotide sequence: TGTGCCAGCGAGCGCGGGCGGATACAAGAGACCCAGTACTTC.

The sample holds a few counts of this clonotype. V gene TRBV12-3 or TRBV12-4 combines with J gene TRBJ2-3; perhaps TRBD2 as D (7 bases). This CDR3 spans 15 amino acids. The V end was cut by 3 bases, the J end by 3 bases, with 13 bases between. The CDR3 spells CASSLGGPRTDTQYF. CDR3 coding DNA: TGTGCCAGCAGTTTGGGGGGGCCGCGGACAGATACGCAGTATTTT.

The V and J genes are TRBV7-6 and TRBJ2-3; possibly TRBD2 for D (6 bases). Trimming removed 3 bases at V and 1 base at J, with 17 bases between. This CDR3 region has 17 residues. Germline assignment: CDR1 SGHVS and CDR2 FNYEAQ. The CDR3 DNA reads as TGTGCCAGCAGCTTGGGCCTACTAGCTTCTCGCACAGATACGCAGTATTTT. Translation gives CASSLGLLASRTDTQYF.

This clonotype was counted only a few times. The gene calls are TRBV15 and TRBJ2-2, with no clear D. The CDR3 covers 13 residues. CDR1 and CDR2 (germline): LNHNV, YYDKDF (reference sequence). With 8 bases removed from V and 6 bases from J, the gap between germline ends came to 13 bases. In nucleotides, the CDR3 is TGTGCCACCCGGTATTCCGGGCCCGGGGAGCTGTTTTTT. Translation: CATRYSGPGELFF.